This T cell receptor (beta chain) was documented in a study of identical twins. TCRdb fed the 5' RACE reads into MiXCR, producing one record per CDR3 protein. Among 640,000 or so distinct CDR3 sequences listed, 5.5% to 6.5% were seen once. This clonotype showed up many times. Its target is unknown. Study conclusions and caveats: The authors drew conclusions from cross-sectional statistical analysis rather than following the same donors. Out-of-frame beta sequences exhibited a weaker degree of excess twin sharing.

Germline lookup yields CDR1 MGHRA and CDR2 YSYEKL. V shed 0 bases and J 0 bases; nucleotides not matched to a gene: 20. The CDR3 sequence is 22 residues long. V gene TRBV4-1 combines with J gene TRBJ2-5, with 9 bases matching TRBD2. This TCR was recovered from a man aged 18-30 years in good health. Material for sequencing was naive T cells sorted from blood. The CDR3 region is CASSQDLLWCYRLAEYQETQYF. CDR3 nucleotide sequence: TGCGCCAGCAGCCAAGATCTTCTTTGGTGTTACAGACTAGCGGAGTACCAAGAGACCCAGTACTTC.